Following are 15 T cell receptor beta chains from one sample sequenced in a study of somatic mutations in cytotoxic T cells in rheumatoid arthritis. Repertoires were generated with immunoSEQ multiplex PCR, while TCRdb's copy carries only in-frame clones and drops some. The table lists some 4,000 clones, over 75% of them singletons. The sample was CD8+ T cells sorted from blood. The receptors come from a woman aged 60-75 years with rheumatoid arthritis.

V usage is TRBV5-3 and J usage is TRBJ2-2; TRBD1 might be the D (5 bases). TRBV5-3 is an ORF for which the function is uncertain. V gave up 4 bases and J gave up 4 bases, with 8 bases separating them. This CDR3 has 13 amino acids. CDR3 in amino acids: CARSPGFTGELFF. The CDR3 DNA reads TGTGCCAGAAGCCCAGGGTTCACCGGGGAGCTGTTTTTT.

The sample holds a few counts of this clone. For the CDR3, the DNA is TGTGCCAGCAGCTTAACAGCTGGGCTTAATGAAAAACTGTTTTTT. This sequence encodes CASSLTAGLNEKLFF. The chain has TRBV7-3 and TRBJ1-4; D unclear. V lost 0 bases and J lost 4, with 9 bases in between. The CDR3 is 15 residues long. Germline V CDR1 and CDR2: SGHTA, FQGTGA. The complete variable domain, with remaining parts taken from reference TRBV7-3 and TRBJ1-4, reads GAGVSQTPSNKVTEKGKYVELRCDPISGHTALYWYRQSLGQGPEFLIYFQGTGAADDSGLPNDRFFAVRPEGSVSTLKIQRTERGDSAVYLCASSLTAGLNEKLFFGSGTQLSVL.

In its sample, this clone ranks as hyperexpanded. This chain uses TRBV28 with TRBJ2-7; 7 positions match TRBD2. CDR1 MDHEN and CDR2 SYDVKM come from the germline V gene. V was clipped by 5 bases and J by 5 bases; unmatched bases: 6. CDR3 size: 13 residues. CDR3 in amino acids: CASSPPRGDEQYF. CDR3 sequence (DNA): TGTGCCAGCAGTCCCCCTCGGGGGGACGAGCAGTACTTC.

This chain connects TRBV19 to TRBJ2-7, with 9 bases aligning to TRBD1. The V segment lost 5 bases and the J segment 2 bases; nucleotides outside the gene matches: 10. Germline V gene sequence: CDR1 LNHDA, CDR2 SQIVND (reference sequence). The CDR3 consists of 16 residues. CDR3 protein: CASSPSTGTGTYEQYF. The CDR3 DNA is TGTGCCAGTAGTCCGTCCACCGGGACAGGGACCTACGAGCAGTACTTC.

The chain uses TRBV9 and TRBJ2-5; 8 bases map to TRBD2. V trimming: 4 bases; J trimming: 4 bases; junction bases outside the gene matches: 9. The CDR3 covers 15 residues. Per the germline V gene, CDR1 is SGDLS and CDR2 is YYNGEE. CDR3 in DNA: TGTGCCAGCAGCTCGTTCGGGGGGGTCGGAGAGACCCAGTACTTC. Protein sequence: CASSSFGGVGETQYF.

The rearrangement joins TRBV14 to TRBJ1-5, with 7 positions matching TRBD1. V was clipped by 1 base and J by 5 bases; unmatched bases: 2. CDR1 and CDR2 from the germline V gene are SGHDN and FVKESK. CDR3 size: 14 residues. CDR3 bases: TGTGCCAGCAGCCAAGGGGACAGCTATCAGCCCCAGCATTTT. This gives the protein CASSQGDSYQPQHF. Together with reference TRBV14 and TRBJ1-5, the CDR3 gives the full variable domain: EAGVTQFPSHSVIEKGQTVTLRCDPISGHDNLYWYRRVMGKEIKFLLHFVKESKQDESGMPNNRFLAERTGGTYSTLKVQPAELEDSGVYFCASSQGDSYQPQHFGDGTRLSIL.

The count of this clone is one. The V gene is TRBV6-6, the J gene TRBJ2-1, with D uncertain. The CDR3 sequence is 12 residues long. The V and J ends lost 3 bases and 7 bases respectively, with 7 bases between them. The germline CDR1 and CDR2 sequences are MNHNY and SVGAGI (reference sequence). The DNA of the CDR3 is TGTGCCAGCAGTTATTCAGGAAATGAGCAGTTCTTC. Its protein is CASSYSGNEQFF.

V gene TRBV19 combines with J gene TRBJ2-7; the match to TRBD2 covers 8 bases. Germline CDR1 and CDR2: LNHDA and SQIVND (reference sequence). Losses at the gene ends were 3 bases for V and 4 bases for J; bases not matched to a gene: 8. This CDR3 contains 15 residues. CDR3: CASSIVGGGKYEQYF. The CDR3 DNA sequence: TGTGCCAGTAGTATCGTCGGGGGGGGCAAGTACGAGCAGTACTTC.

V gene TRBV5-6 combines with J gene TRBJ2-7, with D perhaps TRBD2 (5 bases). The ends were cut back, 0 bases at V and 3 bases at J, with 10 bases in the middle. Germline V gene lookup returns CDR1 SGHDT and CDR2 YYEEEE. The CDR3 extends over 14 amino acids. CDR3 DNA sequence: TGTGCCAGCAGCTTGGGTCGGGGATACTACGAGCAGTACTTC. Amino acids: CASSLGRGYYEQYF.

V gene TRBV7-2 combines with J gene TRBJ1-1; 8 bases fit TRBD1. Germline V gives CDR1 SGHTA, CDR2 FQGNSA. The V gene end was trimmed by 10 bases and the J gene end by 2 bases; junction bases not matched to a gene: 9. This CDR3 spans 14 amino acids. The CDR3 bases are TGTGCCAACCCGGACAGGGCACTTAACACTGAAGCTTTCTTT. Translated, it gives CANPDRALNTEAFF.

The gene calls are TRBV6-1 and TRBJ1-5; 8 bases fit TRBD1. The CDR3 length is 15 residues. V shed 5 bases, J shed 5 bases, and the junction held 8 bases outside the gene matches. The germline V gene encodes CDR1 MNHNS and CDR2 SASEGT. The CDR3 protein is CASSTRTRGHQPQHF. The DNA for the CDR3 is TGTGCCAGCAGTACCAGGACCAGGGGGCATCAGCCCCAGCATTTT.

The chain is built from TRBV2 and TRBJ1-2; D remains ambiguous. V lost 6 bases and J lost 3, with 11 bases in between. Per the germline V gene, CDR1 is SNHLY and CDR2 is FYNNEI. The CDR3 runs 13 residues. CDR3 sequence reads: CASRADNDYGYTF. CDR3 sequence (DNA): TGTGCCAGCAGGGCCGACAACGACTATGGCTACACCTTC.

This clone is large in the sample. The V gene is TRBV2, the J gene TRBJ1-4, with TRBD1 matching over 7 bases. The CDR3 sequence is 18 residues long. The J segment lost 6 bases and the V segment lost 1 base, leaving 14 bases of the junction unmatched. Germline CDR1 and CDR2: SNHLY and FYNNEI. The CDR3 DNA reads as TGTGCCAGCAGTGAAGGCCCGGGACAGAGCGCCAGACATGAAAAACTGTTTTTT. Residues: CASSEGPGQSARHEKLFF.

This clone came up once. V gene TRBV28 combines with J gene TRBJ2-7, with a possible D match to TRBD1 (6 bases). CDR3 length: 13 residues. The V gene's germline CDR1 is MDHEN and CDR2 SYDVKM. Trimming shortened V by 11 bases and J by 2 bases, and 16 bases separated the two germline ends. CDR3 DNA: TGTGCCTGCCGGGGACACCTAGCCTACGAGCAGTACTTC. It yields the protein CACRGHLAYEQYF. Together with reference TRBV28 and TRBJ2-7, the CDR3 gives the full variable domain: DVKVTQSSRYLVKRTGEKVFLECVQDMDHENMFWYRQDPGLGLRLIYFSYDVKMKEKGDIPEGYSVSREKKERFSLILESASTNQTSMYLCACRGHLAYEQYFGPGTRLTVT.

This chain joins TRBV6-5 and TRBJ1-5, with TRBD1 matching 8 bases. V gave up 4 bases and J gave up 6 bases; unmatched junction bases: 5. From germline, CDR1 is MNHEY and CDR2 SVGAGI. The CDR3 consists of 14 residues. CDR3 nucleotide sequence: TGTGCCAGCAGTTGGACAGGGTACGGTCAGCCCCAGCATTTT. This sequence encodes CASSWTGYGQPQHF.